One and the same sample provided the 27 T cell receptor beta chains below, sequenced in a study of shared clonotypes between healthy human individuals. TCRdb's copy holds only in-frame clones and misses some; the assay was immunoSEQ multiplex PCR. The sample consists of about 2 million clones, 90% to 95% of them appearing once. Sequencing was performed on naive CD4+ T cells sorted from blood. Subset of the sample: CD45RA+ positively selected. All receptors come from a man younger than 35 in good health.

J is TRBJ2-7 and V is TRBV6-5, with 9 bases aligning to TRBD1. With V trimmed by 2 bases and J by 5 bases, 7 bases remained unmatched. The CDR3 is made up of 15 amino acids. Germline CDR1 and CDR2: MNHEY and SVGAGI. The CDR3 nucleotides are TGTGCCAGCAGTTACGGGTTACAGGGGGCAAACGAGCAGTACTTC. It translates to CASSYGLQGANEQYF.

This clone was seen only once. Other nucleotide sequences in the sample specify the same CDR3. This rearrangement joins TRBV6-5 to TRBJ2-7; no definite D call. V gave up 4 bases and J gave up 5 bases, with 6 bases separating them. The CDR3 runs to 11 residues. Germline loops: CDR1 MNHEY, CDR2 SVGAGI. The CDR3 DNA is TGTGCCAGCAGTTCAAGAGACGAGCAGTACTTC. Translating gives CASSSRDEQYF.

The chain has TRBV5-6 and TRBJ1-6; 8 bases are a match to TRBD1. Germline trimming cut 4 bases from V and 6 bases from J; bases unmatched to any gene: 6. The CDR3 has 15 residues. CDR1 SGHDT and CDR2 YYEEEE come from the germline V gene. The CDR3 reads CASSGQGALNSPLHF. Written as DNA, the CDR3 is TGTGCCAGCAGCGGGCAGGGGGCGCTTAATTCACCCCTCCACTTT.

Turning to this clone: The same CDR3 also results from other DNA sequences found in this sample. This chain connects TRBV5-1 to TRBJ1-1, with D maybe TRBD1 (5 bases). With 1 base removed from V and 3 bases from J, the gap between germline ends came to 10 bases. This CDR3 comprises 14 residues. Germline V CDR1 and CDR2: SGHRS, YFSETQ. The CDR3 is CASSLRGRDTEAFF. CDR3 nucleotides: TGCGCCAGCAGCTTGCGGGGGAGGGACACTGAAGCTTTCTTT.

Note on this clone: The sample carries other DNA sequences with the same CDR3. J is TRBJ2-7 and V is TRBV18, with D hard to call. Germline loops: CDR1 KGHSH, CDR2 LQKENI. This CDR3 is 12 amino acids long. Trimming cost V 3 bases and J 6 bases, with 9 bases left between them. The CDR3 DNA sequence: TGTGCCAGCTCACCGGTAGGGCGCGAGCAGTACTTC. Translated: CASSPVGREQYF.

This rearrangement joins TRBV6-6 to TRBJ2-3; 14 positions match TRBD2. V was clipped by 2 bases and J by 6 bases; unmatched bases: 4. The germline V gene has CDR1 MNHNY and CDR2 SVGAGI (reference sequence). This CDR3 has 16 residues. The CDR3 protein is CASSYRTSGGSDTQYF. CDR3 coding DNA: TGTGCCAGCAGTTACCGGACTAGCGGGGGGTCCGATACGCAGTATTTT.

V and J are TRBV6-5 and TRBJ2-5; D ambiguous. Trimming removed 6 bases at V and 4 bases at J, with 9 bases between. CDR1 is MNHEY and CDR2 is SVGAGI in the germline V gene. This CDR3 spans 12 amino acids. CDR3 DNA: TGTGCCAGCAGAGGGATATTAGAGACCCAGTACTTC. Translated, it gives CASRGILETQYF.

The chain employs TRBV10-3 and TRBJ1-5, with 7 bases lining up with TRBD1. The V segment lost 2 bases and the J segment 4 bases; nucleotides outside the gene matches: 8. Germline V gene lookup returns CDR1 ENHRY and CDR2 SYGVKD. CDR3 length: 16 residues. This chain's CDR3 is CAISEHGTAENQPQHF. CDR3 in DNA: TGTGCCATCAGTGAGCACGGGACAGCCGAAAATCAGCCCCAGCATTTT.

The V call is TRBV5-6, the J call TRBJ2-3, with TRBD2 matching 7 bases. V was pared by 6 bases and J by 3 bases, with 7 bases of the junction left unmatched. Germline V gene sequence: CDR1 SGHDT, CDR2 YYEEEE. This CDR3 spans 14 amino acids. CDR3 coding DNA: TGTGCCAGCATTTACGGACTAGTAACAGATACGCAGTATTTT. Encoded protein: CASIYGLVTDTQYF.

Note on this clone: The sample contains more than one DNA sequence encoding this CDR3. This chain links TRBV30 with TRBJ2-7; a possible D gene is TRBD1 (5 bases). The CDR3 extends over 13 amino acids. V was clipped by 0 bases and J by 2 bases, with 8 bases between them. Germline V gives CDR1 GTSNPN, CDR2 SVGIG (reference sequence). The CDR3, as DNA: TGTGCCTGGAGTGTACGGACAACCTACGAGCAGTACTTC. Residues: CAWSVRTTYEQYF.

The CDR3 DNA is TGTGCCAGCAGCTTGAGGACAGGCGGTGGCCATGGCTACACCTTC. It encodes CASSLRTGGGHGYTF. This chain joins TRBV7-8 and TRBJ1-2; TRBD1 matches 7 bases. The junction had 10 bases not matched to a gene; V was cut back by 3 bases and J by 6 bases. The CDR3 sequence is 15 residues long. Germline V gene sequence: CDR1 SGHVS, CDR2 FQNEAQ.

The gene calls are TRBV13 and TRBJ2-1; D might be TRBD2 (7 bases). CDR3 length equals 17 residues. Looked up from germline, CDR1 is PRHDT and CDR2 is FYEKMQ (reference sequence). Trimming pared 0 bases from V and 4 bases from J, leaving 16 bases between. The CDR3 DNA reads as TGTGCCAGCAGCTTAGGGGGGGCTAGCGGCATATACAATGAGCAGTTCTTC. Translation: CASSLGGASGIYNEQFF. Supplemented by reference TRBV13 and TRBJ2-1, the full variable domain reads AAGVIQSPRHLIKEKRETATLKCYPIPRHDTVYWYQQGPGQDPQFLISFYEKMQSDKGSIPDRFSAQQFSDYHSELNMSSLELGDSALYFCASSLGGASGIYNEQFFGPGTRLTVL.

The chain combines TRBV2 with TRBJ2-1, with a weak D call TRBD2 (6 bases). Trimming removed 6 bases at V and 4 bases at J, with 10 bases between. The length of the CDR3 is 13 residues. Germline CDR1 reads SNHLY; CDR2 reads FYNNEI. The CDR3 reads CASRAGLYNEQFF. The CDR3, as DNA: TGTGCCAGCAGGGCGGGACTTTACAATGAGCAGTTCTTC.

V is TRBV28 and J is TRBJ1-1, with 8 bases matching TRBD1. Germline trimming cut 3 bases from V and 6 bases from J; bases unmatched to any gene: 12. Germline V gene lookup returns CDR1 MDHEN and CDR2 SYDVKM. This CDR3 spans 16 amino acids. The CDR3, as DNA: TGTGCCAGCAGTTTTCAGCGGACAGGGCTGAAGGCTGAAGCTTTCTTT. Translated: CASSFQRTGLKAEAFF.

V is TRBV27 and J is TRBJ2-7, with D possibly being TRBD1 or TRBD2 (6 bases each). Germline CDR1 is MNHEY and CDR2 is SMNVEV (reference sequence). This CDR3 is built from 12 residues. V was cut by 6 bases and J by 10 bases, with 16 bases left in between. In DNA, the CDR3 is TGTGCCAGCAGCTCCCGACCGGGGGCTCAGTACTTC. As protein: CASSSRPGAQYF.

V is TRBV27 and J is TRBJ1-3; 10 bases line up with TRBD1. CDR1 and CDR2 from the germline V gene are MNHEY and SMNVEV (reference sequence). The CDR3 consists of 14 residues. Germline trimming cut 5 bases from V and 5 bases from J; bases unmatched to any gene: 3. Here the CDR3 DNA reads TGTGCCAGCAGTCCGACAGGGGGCAGAAACACCATATATTTT. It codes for CASSPTGGRNTIYF.

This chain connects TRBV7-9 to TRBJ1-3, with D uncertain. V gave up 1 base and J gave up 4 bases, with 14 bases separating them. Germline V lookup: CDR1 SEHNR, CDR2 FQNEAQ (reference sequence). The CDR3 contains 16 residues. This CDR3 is CASSLDGPRRGNTIYF. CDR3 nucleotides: TGTGCCAGCAGCTTAGATGGACCCAGGCGGGGAAACACCATATATTTT.

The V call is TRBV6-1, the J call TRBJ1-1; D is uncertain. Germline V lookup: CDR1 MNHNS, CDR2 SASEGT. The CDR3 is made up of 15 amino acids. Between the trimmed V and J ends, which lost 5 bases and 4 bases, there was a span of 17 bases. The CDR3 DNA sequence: TGTGCCAGCAGTCCCCGCGAGGTCCCAGTCACTGAAGCTTTCTTT. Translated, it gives CASSPREVPVTEAFF.

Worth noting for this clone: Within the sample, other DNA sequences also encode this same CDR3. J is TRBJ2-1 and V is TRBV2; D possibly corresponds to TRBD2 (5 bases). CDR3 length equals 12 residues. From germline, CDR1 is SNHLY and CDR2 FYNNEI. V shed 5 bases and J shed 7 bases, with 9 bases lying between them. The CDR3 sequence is CASSRDGNEQFF. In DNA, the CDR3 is TGTGCCAGCAGTCGGGATGGGAATGAGCAGTTCTTC.

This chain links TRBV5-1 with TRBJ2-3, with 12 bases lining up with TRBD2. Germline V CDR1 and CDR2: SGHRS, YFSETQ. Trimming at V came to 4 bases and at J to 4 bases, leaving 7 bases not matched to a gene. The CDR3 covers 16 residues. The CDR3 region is CASSPRTSGAADTQYF. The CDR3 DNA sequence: TGCGCCAGCAGCCCACGGACTAGCGGGGCCGCAGATACGCAGTATTTT.

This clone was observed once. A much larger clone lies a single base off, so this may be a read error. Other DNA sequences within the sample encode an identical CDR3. CDR3 region: CSVAMLAKNIQYF. The CDR3 DNA follows: TGCAGCGTTGCGATGCTGGCCAAAAACATTCAGTACTTC. The V call is TRBV29-1, the J call TRBJ2-4; D remains ambiguous. CDR1 is SQVTM, CDR2 ANQGSEA, per germline. The V end lost 4 bases, the J end lost 1 base, and 8 bases lay between the germline ends. This CDR3 region has 13 residues.

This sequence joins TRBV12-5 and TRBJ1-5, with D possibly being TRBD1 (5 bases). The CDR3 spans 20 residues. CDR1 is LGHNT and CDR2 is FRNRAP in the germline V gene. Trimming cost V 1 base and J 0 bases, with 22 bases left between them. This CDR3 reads CASGLGNKSGAVNSNQPQHF. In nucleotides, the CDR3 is TGTGCTAGTGGTTTGGGAAACAAATCCGGGGCAGTCAATAGCAATCAGCCCCAGCATTTT. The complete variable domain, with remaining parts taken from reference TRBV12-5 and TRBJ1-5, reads DARVTQTPRHKVTEMGQEVTMRCQPILGHNTVFWYRQTMMQGLELLAYFRNRAPLDDSGMPKDRFSAEMPDATLATLKIQPSEPRDSAVYFCASGLGNKSGAVNSNQPQHFGDGTRLSIL.

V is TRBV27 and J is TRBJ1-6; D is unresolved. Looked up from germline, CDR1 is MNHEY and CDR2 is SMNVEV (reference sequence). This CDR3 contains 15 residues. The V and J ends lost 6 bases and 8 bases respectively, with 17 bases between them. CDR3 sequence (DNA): TGTGCCAGCAGCCGGGATCAGGTTGGCGATTCACCCCTCCACTTT. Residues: CASSRDQVGDSPLHF.

CDR3 sequence reads: CASSYLSGEYNEQFF. The CDR3 DNA reads as TGTGCCAGCAGCTATCTATCGGGAGAGTACAATGAGCAGTTCTTC. The chain couples TRBV7-6 to TRBJ2-1, with D possibly TRBD2 on 6 matching bases. The germline V gene encodes CDR1 SGHVS and CDR2 FNYEAQ. V shed 4 bases and J shed 4 bases, with 14 bases lying between them. The CDR3 totals 15 residues.

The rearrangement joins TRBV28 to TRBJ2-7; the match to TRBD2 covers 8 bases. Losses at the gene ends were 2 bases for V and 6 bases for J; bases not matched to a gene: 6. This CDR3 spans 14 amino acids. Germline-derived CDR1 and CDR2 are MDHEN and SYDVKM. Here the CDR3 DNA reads TGTGCCAGCAGTTTACATAGCGGGGTCGGCGAGCAGTACTTC. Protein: CASSLHSGVGEQYF.

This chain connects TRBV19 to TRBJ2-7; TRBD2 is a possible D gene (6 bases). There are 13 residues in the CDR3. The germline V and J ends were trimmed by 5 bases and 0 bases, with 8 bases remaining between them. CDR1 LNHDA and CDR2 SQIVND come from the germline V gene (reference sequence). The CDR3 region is CASSRGSSYEQYF. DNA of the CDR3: TGTGCCAGTAGTCGGGGGTCCTCCTACGAGCAGTACTTC.

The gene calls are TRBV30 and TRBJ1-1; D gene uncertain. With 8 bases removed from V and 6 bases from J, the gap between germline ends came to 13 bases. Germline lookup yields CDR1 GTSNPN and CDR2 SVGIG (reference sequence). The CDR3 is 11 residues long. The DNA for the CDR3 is TGTGCCCGAAACACCGGGGCTGAAGCTTTCTTT. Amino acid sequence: CARNTGAEAFF.